This T cell receptor (beta chain) derives from a study of blood T cell repertoires in COVID-19. The overall study: Sites in the United States, Italy and Spain provided acute and convalescent COVID-19 samples. The cDNA or gDNA used as material had been derived from T cells, B-cell-depleted T cells, or PBMCs.

There are 11 residues in the CDR3. The germline CDR1 and CDR2 sequences are SNHLY and FYNNEI. The V end was cut by 6 bases, the J end by 6 bases, with 9 bases between. In the authors' workflow: Estimated nucleated cell counts came from reference gene primer amplification. Repertoires were generated with immunoSEQ multiplex PCR, while TCRdb's copy carries only in-frame clones and drops some. D and trimming were read from the DNA, whereas the V and J calls and clone size are those reported in that table. In the table there are 250,000 to 300,000 clones, about 88% of which are singletons. V is TRBV2 and J is TRBJ2-7; D unclear. This sequence originates from a woman under 40 with COVID-19, enrolled during active disease. Sequenced material: peripheral blood. CDR3 bases: TGTGCCAGCAGGCAACAAACCGAGCAGTACTTC. This codes for CASRQQTEQYF.